The T cell receptor beta chain under discussion was sequenced for a study of identical twins (dated by TCRdb to between 2015 and 2016). Concerning the study at large: TCR alpha and beta repertoires from monozygotic twins, unrelated adults of various ages and cord blood were deep-sequenced to test whether fetal clonotypes persist. Replicate twin experiments were performed at different times using different library preparation protocols to rule out contamination.

Only healthy Caucasian donors were included. Three pairs of female monozygotic twins, all aged roughly 18 to 30 years, were included in the twin cohort. RNA for TCR libraries was isolated from peripheral blood mononuclear cells. There are many counts of this clonotype. What this receptor recognizes is not known. Per-base qualities were not stored, and no clone one base away is much larger. The method behind the library was 5' RACE. The run used an Illumina HiSeq 2000. Template switching added a universal primer binding site, and the final cDNA carried a unique molecular identifier that allowed TCR cDNA molecules to be counted accurately. Specific primers in the conserved constant-segment region were used to synthesize first-strand cDNA for the TCR alpha and beta chains. Each cDNA library was double barcoded, with a SMART-Mk sample barcode plus Illumina barcodes, to control for contamination. Two successive PCR steps introduced TruSeq adapter sequences along with Illumina sample barcodes. TCR alpha and beta cDNA libraries were sequenced on the Illumina HiSeq platform with custom primers. In the paper's pipeline: MiGEC processed the raw reads to extract unique molecular identifiers, while MiXCR was used to determine the CDR3 positions. For each individual, recombination models were inferred using an EM algorithm with the repgenHMM and IGoR tools. Shared clonotypes were analyzed with the tcR package in R, and sharing was normalized by the product of cloneset sizes. To study raw recombination without the effects of thymic and clonal selection, out-of-frame nonproductive sequences were analyzed. TCRdb ran its own pipeline on the public reads, namely fastp trimming at Q25 and MiXCR clone calling, and kept in-frame beta chains. For every CDR3 protein sequence, its rows merge into one entry that carries the most common genes and DNA. What appears here as the V and J calls and clone size reflects TCRdb's work, not the paper's. Across this sample there are hundreds of thousands of distinct CDR3 sequences, with 21% seen only once. The ten largest clones take up 4% to 5.5% of the sample.

V ends up 5 bases short and J 4 bases short, with an unmatched junction base count of 8. The germline V gene encodes CDR1 SQVTM and CDR2 ANQGSEA. From the cysteine up to the phenylalanine, the CDR3 has a length of 14 residues. Kept here is only the CDR3 DNA, which spans 42 bases and is read in frame from base 1. Points the paper makes about the study in general: Compared with coincidental sharing between unrelated individuals, an excess of low generation-probability sequences was observed among out-of-frame TCR alpha sequences shared between twins. Out-of-frame TCR alpha sharing in monozygotic twins was systematically underestimated by recombination models, whereas sharing between unrelated individuals was in agreement with the recombination models. Because the same donors could not be followed over many years, the conclusions relied on cross-sectional statistical analysis. The excess sharing between twins in beta out-of-frame sequences was weaker because fewer shared sequences reduced the signal-to-noise ratio. Fewer insertions were carried by abundant cord blood beta clonotypes, a similar but weaker trend appeared in young adult naive repertoires, and no such trend appeared in memory repertoires. Invariant T cells such as MAIT and iNKT could partly confound zero-insertion analyses, though diverse VJ usage argued against this for most clonotypes.

These data were likewise used in another study, on T cells expressing NK-cell markers. Per the second study: Three sorted T-cell subsets (CD3+CD56+NKG2C+, CD3+CD56+NKG2C- and CD3+CD56-NKG2C+) from eight donors had their TCR beta-chain repertoires profiled. Among the eight sequenced donors, only one was HCMV-seronegative, while the other seven were HCMV-seropositive. To restrict sorting to alphabetaTCR-expressing T cells, an anti-gammadeltaTCR antibody was added in several experiments. In about six donors, the dominant CD3+CD56+NKG2C+ clonotypes were found to rank among the top 10 CD8+ clonotypes and to make up 1.0-7.0% of CD8+ T cells. Those dominant clonotypes were again the most abundant among CD3+CD56-NKG2C+ cells in a handful of donors, at roughly 25-60.1%. Whether the expanded NKG2C-expressing T cell clones were specific for HCMV antigens remained unclear. All eight donors whose samples were sequenced were randomly selected healthy volunteers, three of them men and five women. To determine HCMV serostatus, a commercial ELISA kit was used to detect HCMV-specific IgG in serum. For about 6 donors, bulk peripheral blood T-cell repertoires were additionally sequenced from unsorted PBMC. MIGEC was used to demultiplex reads and group reads by UMI, and MiTCR was used to assemble and quantify clonotypes. Only TCR cDNA sequences supported by at least two reads were kept to exclude erroneous sequences. The tcR package was used for downstream repertoire analysis, with clonotypes matched between fractions based on CDR3 nucleotide sequence plus V segment. VDJmatch was used to annotate antigen specificity against VDJdb, with one amino acid substitution in CDR3 permitted.

Sequences were obtained from PBMCs. This chain is built from TRBV29-1 and TRBJ2-3, with 8 bases matching TRBD1. The source is a woman younger than 30 in good health. The sequenced DNA is TGCAGCGTTCTTCAGGGGGCGCGCTCAGATACGCAGTATTTT. Translation gives CSVLQGARSDTQYF.